This T cell receptor beta chain emerged from a study of vaccination and CD4 T cells after COVID-19. Study-level background: Following dose two, a median around 65 days (range 14 to 241) passed before post-vaccine samples were taken. General study results and limits: Median SARS-CoV-2-reactive clonotypes rose from approximately 21 to 38, not significantly.

The CDR3 loop spans 13 amino acids. CDR1 DFQATT and CDR2 SNEGSKA come from the germline V gene (reference sequence). The V gene lost 3 bases and the J gene lost 2 bases, with 7 bases spanning the gap. With respect to this clonotype: Its antigen remains unidentified.

Described treatment: approximately 9-day PBMC culture with coronavirus spike peptide pools or control peptides (ViraFEST assay). Cultured CD4+ T cell DNA underwent sequencing with the Oncomine TCR Beta short-read assay. MiXCR, run by TCRdb on the PCR reads, gives a single entry per CDR3 protein. The sample has about 17,000 distinct CDR3 sequences, 55% to 65% seen once; the top ten hold under 6.5%. The V gene is TRBV20-1, the J gene TRBJ2-2; D remains unclear. The receptor was isolated from a human donor who had recovered from COVID-19. This specimen was CD4+ T cells from blood, cultured in vitro, taken after SARS-CoV-2 vaccination. The CDR3: CSARVVNTGELFF. CDR3 in DNA: TGCAGTGCTAGGGTAGTTAACACCGGGGAGCTGTTTTTT.